A single sample is the source of the 30 T cell receptor beta chains below, sequenced in a study of beta chain features in type 1 diabetes. The whole isolated RNA underwent reverse transcription, so sequencing captured expressed TCRB transcripts. The assay was immunoSEQ multiplex PCR, and TCRdb's table has in-frame clones only and misses some. In the table there are approximately 170,000 clones, approximately 8.1% of which are singletons. Their antigen targets remain unknown. Study-level results: All four CD4+ subsets from Type 1 diabetes patients carried moderately but significantly shorter TCRB CDR3s.

The sample was central memory CD4+ T cells from blood. These receptors all come from a young man with type 1 diabetes.

The J gene is TRBJ2-3, the V gene TRBV5-1; tentatively, D is TRBD2 (6 bases). Germline CDR1 reads SGHRS; CDR2 reads YFSETQ. The ends were cut back, 5 bases at V and 6 bases at J, with 10 bases in the middle. This CDR3 spans 12 amino acids. CDR3 residues: CASRLEGDTQYF. The CDR3 coding sequence is TGCGCCAGCAGACTGGAGGGGGATACGCAGTATTTT.

This clone was picked up a small number of times. The chain links TRBV28 to TRBJ2-6; 10 nucleotides agree with TRBD1. CDR1 and CDR2 from the germline V gene are MDHEN and SYDVKM. CDR3 length: 15 amino acids. V lost 10 bases and J lost 0; bases outside the gene matches: 3. The CDR3 spells CATRQGASGANVLTF. The CDR3 bases are TGTGCCACCCGACAGGGGGCCTCTGGGGCCAACGTCCTGACTTTC.

The chain is built from TRBV10-3 and TRBJ2-7; D is ambiguous. The V gene lost 4 bases and the J gene lost 5 bases, with 9 bases spanning the gap. CDR3 size: 12 residues. Germline lookup yields CDR1 ENHRY and CDR2 SYGVKD. For the CDR3, the DNA is TGTGCCATCAGTGGGTTGGGCAACGAGCAGTACTTC. Translating gives CAISGLGNEQYF.

This clone was seen more than once but under ten times. The J gene is TRBJ2-7, the V gene TRBV18, with 7 bases aligning to TRBD1. This CDR3 is 15 amino acids long. The germline V gene has CDR1 KGHSH and CDR2 LQKENI. The V and J ends lost 2 bases and 0 bases, in that order; junction bases with no gene match: 4. The CDR3 sequence: CASSPAQGYSYEQYF. For the CDR3, the DNA is TGTGCCAGCTCACCAGCACAGGGGTACTCCTACGAGCAGTACTTC. Supplemented by reference TRBV18 and TRBJ2-7, the full variable domain reads NAGVMQNPRHLVRRRGQEARLRCSPMKGHSHVYWYRQLPEEGLKFMVYLQKENIIDESGMPKERFSAEFPKEGPSILRIQQVVRGDSAAYFCASSPAQGYSYEQYFGPGTRLTVT.

This clone was observed a few times. The rearrangement uses TRBV9 and TRBJ1-6, with a possible D match to TRBD1 (5 bases). V was trimmed by 4 bases and J by 10 bases, leaving 18 bases between them. Germline V gene sequence: CDR1 SGDLS, CDR2 YYNGEE. The CDR3 contains 15 residues. CDR3 coding DNA: TGTGCCAGCAGCCGAGGTGGGGTAGGGGAATCACCCCTCCACTTT. Translating it yields CASSRGGVGESPLHF.

The chain combines TRBV7-9 with TRBJ2-3, with 7 bases aligning to TRBD2. There are 15 residues in the CDR3. CDR1 and CDR2 from the germline V gene are SEHNR and FQNEAQ (reference sequence). The junction had 6 bases not matched to a gene; V was cut back by 1 base and J by 5 bases. The CDR3, as DNA: TGTGCCAGCAGCTTAGTGGCGGGAGCTGGAGATACGCAGTATTTT. Translation: CASSLVAGAGDTQYF.

The chain joins TRBV7-2 to TRBJ1-5; D is ambiguous. Germline CDR1 is SGHTA and CDR2 is FQGNSA. V was pared by 1 base and J by 1 base, with 8 bases between. The CDR3 spans 15 residues. The CDR3 loop is CASSLDGQSNQPQHF. For the CDR3, the DNA is TGTGCCAGCAGCTTAGATGGGCAGAGCAATCAGCCCCAGCATTTT.

At least ten counts were recorded for this clone. The genes are TRBV28 and TRBJ1-5; 7 bases line up with TRBD1. V lost 6 bases and J lost 6; bases outside the gene matches: 11. The CDR3 has 15 residues. From germline, CDR1 is MDHEN and CDR2 SYDVKM. For the CDR3, the DNA is TGTGCCAGCAGATACGACAGGGTCGGGGTTCAGCCCCAGCATTTT. The encoded protein is CASRYDRVGVQPQHF.

There are a few counts of this clone. The chain recombines TRBV28 with TRBJ2-5; D call uncertain. V dropped 3 bases and J dropped 5 bases, with 7 bases sitting between them. Germline CDR1 reads MDHEN; CDR2 reads SYDVKM. This CDR3 region has 12 residues. The CDR3 region has the DNA TGTGCCAGCAGTTTTCAACGGGAGACCCAGTACTTC. As protein: CASSFQRETQYF.

In this sample, this clone turned up a few times. This chain links TRBV30 with TRBJ2-5; D might be TRBD1 (6 bases). The DNA end is a closer match to TRBJ2-7, so the J assignment may be wrong. The CDR3 extends over 13 amino acids. Germline values: CDR1 GTSNPN, CDR2 SVGIG (reference sequence). As DNA, the CDR3 is TGTGCCTGGAGTCGCGGACAGATTTACGAGCAGTACTTC. This translates into CAWSRGQIYEQYF.

This clone was picked up a small number of times. The V call is TRBV7-9, the J call TRBJ1-5; 8 bases are shared with TRBD1. After removal of 7 bases from V and 6 bases from J, the junction contained 11 bases not matched to a gene. CDR3 length equals 15 residues. The germline CDR1 and CDR2 sequences are SEHNR and FQNEAQ (reference sequence). The CDR3 here is CASTEGQGAGQPQHF. In nucleotides, the CDR3 is TGTGCCAGCACCGAGGGGCAGGGGGCTGGTCAGCCCCAGCATTTT.

This clone was seen a handful of times. The chain joins TRBV11-2 to TRBJ2-5, with TRBD2 matching over 15 bases. CDR3 length: 16 residues. CDR1 is SGHAT, CDR2 FQNNGV, per germline. Trimming cost V 5 bases and J 5 bases; bases outside gene matches: 6. The CDR3 sequence: CASSRTSGRAKETQYF. The CDR3 bases are TGTGCCAGCAGCAGGACTAGCGGGAGGGCCAAGGAGACCCAGTACTTC.

Comment on this clone: The same CDR3 arises from other DNA sequences in this sample as well. The CDR3 protein is CASSPGQGSSYEQYF. The CDR3 DNA is TGTGCCAGCAGCCCGGGACAGGGTAGCTCCTACGAGCAGTACTTC. J is TRBJ2-7 and V is TRBV7-9; 9 nucleotides align to TRBD1. Germline values: CDR1 SEHNR, CDR2 FQNEAQ (reference sequence). The CDR3 contains 15 residues. Trimming cost V 5 bases and J 0 bases; bases outside gene matches: 5.

This chain joins TRBV2 and TRBJ2-3, with D perhaps matching TRBD2 (6 bases). CDR1 is SNHLY, CDR2 FYNNEI, per germline. This CDR3 is 15 amino acids long. Deletions cut 6 bases from V and 2 bases from J, with 15 bases between. CDR3 sequence (DNA): TGTGCCAGCAGGCAGCGGGCAGGGCCCACAGATACGCAGTATTTT. This codes for CASRQRAGPTDTQYF.

The rearrangement joins TRBV6-5 to TRBJ1-3; a weak D match, TRBD1 (5 bases). The CDR3 is made up of 14 amino acids. The germline gives CDR1 MNHEY, CDR2 SVGAGI. The V gene lost 6 bases and the J gene lost 4 bases, with 13 bases spanning the gap. The CDR3 DNA is TGTGCCAGCAGCTCAGGGTTTGTCGGAAACACCATATATTTT. It is translated as CASSSGFVGNTIYF.

This clone was seen only a few times. This chain links TRBV4-2 with TRBJ2-7; the D gene is possibly TRBD2 (6 bases). Germline assignment: CDR1 LGHNA and CDR2 YNFKEQ. There are 16 residues in the CDR3. The V end lost 3 bases, the J end lost 1 base, and 16 bases lay between the germline ends. The CDR3 DNA follows: TGTGCCAGCAGCCATTCAGCGGGCACCTCTTCCTACGAGCAGTACTTC. Translation: CASSHSAGTSSYEQYF.

The genes are TRBV5-5 and TRBJ2-5; 9 nucleotides align to TRBD2. Germline assignment: CDR1 SGHKS and CDR2 YYEKEE (reference sequence). Trimming removed 4 bases from V and 5 bases from J; junction bases left unmatched: 15. CDR3 length: 17 residues. The CDR3 DNA reads as TGTGCCAGCAGCACCCGCGGGGGGGGATACGAGCGGGAGACCCAGTACTTC. This sequence encodes CASSTRGGGYERETQYF.

This clone turned up a few times. The V and J genes are TRBV11-2 and TRBJ2-5, with D tentatively TRBD2 (5 bases). In germline, CDR1 is SGHAT, CDR2 FQNNGV. CDR3 size: 15 residues. The V gene lost 3 bases and the J gene lost 5 bases, with 16 bases spanning the gap. The CDR3 sequence: CASSFQHGERETQYF. CDR3 in DNA: TGTGCCAGCAGCTTTCAACACGGGGAGAGGGAGACCCAGTACTTC. The whole variable domain, filled in from reference TRBV11-2 and TRBJ2-5, reads EAGVAQSPRYKIIEKRQSVAFWCNPISGHATLYWYQQILGQGPKLLIQFQNNGVVDDSQLPKDRFSAERLKGVDSTLKIQPAKLEDSAVYLCASSFQHGERETQYFGPGTRLLVL.

A few counts support this clone. The chain employs TRBV19 and TRBJ2-2; 8 positions agree with TRBD2. Germline CDR1 LNHDA, CDR2 SQIVND (reference sequence). This CDR3 spans 15 amino acids. Trimming took 3 bases from V and 5 from J; bases not matched to a gene: 5. CDR3: CASSILLAGTGELFF. The CDR3 DNA follows: TGTGCCAGTAGTATTCTCTTAGCGGGAACCGGGGAGCTGTTTTTT.

This clone has a count of ten or more. The chain combines TRBV29-1 with TRBJ2-7; a possible D gene is TRBD2 (5 bases). The CDR3 extends over 11 amino acids. Germline V gene sequence: CDR1 SQVTM, CDR2 ANQGSEA. Trimming removed 4 bases from V and 6 bases from J, with 10 bases in between. The CDR3 is CSVGPEAEQYF. In nucleotides, the CDR3 is TGCAGCGTTGGGCCGGAGGCCGAGCAGTACTTC.

The chain couples TRBV28 to TRBJ2-3, with a possible D match to TRBD1 (6 bases). Trimming removed 6 bases from V and 1 base from J, with 11 bases in between. The CDR3 has 14 amino acids. Germline V gene data show CDR1 as MDHEN and CDR2 as SYDVKM. The CDR3 loop reads CASSRQEGTDTQYF. DNA for the CDR3: TGTGCCAGCAGCAGACAGGAGGGCACAGATACGCAGTATTTT.

The V and J genes are TRBV5-1 and TRBJ2-3; TRBD2 matches 10 bases. CDR3 length equals 15 residues. V lost 5 bases, J lost 2 bases, and 5 bases stayed unmatched. Germline V CDR1 and CDR2: SGHRS, YFSETQ. The CDR3: CASRFTSGVTDTQYF. The CDR3 DNA follows: TGCGCCAGCAGGTTTACTAGCGGGGTCACAGATACGCAGTATTTT.

The table lists this clone with many counts. The J gene is TRBJ2-5, the V gene TRBV4-3, with TRBD1 as a possible D gene (5 bases). From germline, CDR1 is LGHNA and CDR2 YSLEER. Trimming stripped 0 bases from V and 3 bases from J, with 5 bases between. The CDR3 runs 13 residues. The DNA of the CDR3 is TGCGCCAGCAGCCAAGACAGGGAAGAGACCCAGTACTTC. Amino acids: CASSQDREETQYF.

The V call is TRBV5-1, the J call TRBJ1-1; perhaps TRBD1 as D (5 bases). Germline assignment: CDR1 SGHRS and CDR2 YFSETQ. The CDR3 consists of 14 residues. Trimming removed 4 bases at V and 3 bases at J, with 13 bases between. The CDR3 sequence is CASSPAQGDTEAFF. The DNA of the CDR3 is TGCGCCAGCAGCCCTGCCCAGGGTGACACTGAAGCTTTCTTT.

This clone appeared a few times. The CDR3 here is CARQGLAGEGGGTGELFF. The CDR3 bases are TGTGCCAGACAGGGACTAGCGGGAGAGGGCGGCGGCACCGGGGAGCTGTTTTTT. V and J are TRBV2 and TRBJ2-2, with 14 bases lining up with TRBD2. From germline, CDR1 is SNHLY and CDR2 FYNNEI. Trimming cost V 9 bases and J 4 bases; bases outside gene matches: 13. The CDR3 totals 18 residues.

The chain couples TRBV15 to TRBJ1-3; D is perhaps TRBD1 (5 bases). In germline, CDR1 is LNHNV, CDR2 YYDKDF (reference sequence). V lost 0 bases and J 2 bases, leaving 11 bases between the germline ends. The CDR3 spans 16 residues. The CDR3 region is CATSRDHSGAGNTIYF. As DNA, the CDR3 is TGTGCCACCAGCAGAGACCACTCGGGGGCTGGAAACACCATATATTTT.

The CDR3 sequence: CASSVPRWGPNTGELFF. The CDR3, as DNA: TGTGCCAGCAGTGTACCCCGGTGGGGGCCGAACACCGGGGAGCTGTTTTTT. The rearrangement joins TRBV2 to TRBJ2-2; tentatively, D is TRBD1 (6 bases). The CDR3 is 17 residues long. Trimming removed 4 bases at V and 0 bases at J, with 15 bases between. Germline CDR1 and CDR2: SNHLY and FYNNEI.

This clone appeared many times. The chain recombines TRBV29-1 with TRBJ2-1; D may be TRBD1 (7 bases). The CDR3 consists of 11 residues. Germline V gene lookup returns CDR1 SQVTM and CDR2 ANQGSEA. The V and J ends lost 7 bases and 7 bases respectively, with 11 bases between them. The CDR3 sequence: CSAAGQNEQFF. The CDR3 DNA reads as TGCAGCGCTGCGGGACAGAATGAGCAGTTCTTC.

This clone was detected a few times. This chain links TRBV28 with TRBJ1-2, with 7 bases fitting TRBD1. The germline V gene has CDR1 MDHEN and CDR2 SYDVKM. V was clipped by 6 bases and J by 2 bases; unmatched bases: 6. This CDR3 comprises 14 residues. The CDR3: CASREQGPNYGYTF. The CDR3 nucleotides are TGTGCCAGCAGGGAACAGGGGCCCAACTATGGCTACACCTTC.

This clone was seen more than once but under ten times. This sample includes further DNA sequences coding for the same CDR3. The chain has TRBV29-1 and TRBJ1-2; no clear D gene. V was cut by 4 bases and J by 2 bases, with 8 bases left in between. Germline lookup yields CDR1 SQVTM and CDR2 ANQGSEA. The CDR3 has 12 amino acids. The CDR3 sequence is CSVGGGNYGYTF. The CDR3 nucleotides are TGCAGCGTTGGAGGCGGGAACTATGGCTACACCTTC.